The clone carrying this TCR beta chain was detected only a few times. Per the germline V gene, CDR1 is SGHNT and CDR2 is YYREEE (reference sequence). V was clipped by 0 bases and J by 3 bases, with 15 bases between them. The length of the CDR3 is 16 residues. This specimen belongs to a study of blood T cell repertoires in COVID-19. The wider study: Sources were T cells, B-cell-depleted T cells, or PBMCs; the material itself was cDNA or gDNA.

Original data processing: Reference gene primer amplification gave nucleated cell count estimates. This table comes from immunoSEQ multiplex PCR, and its TCRdb copy is limited to in-frame clones, with some not included. That table is the source of V, J and clone size, and D and trimming were worked out from the DNA. The table shows about 210,000 clones, with about four fifths occurring only once. The sequencing sample was made of peripheral blood. The clonotype originates from a woman between 45 and 65 years old with active or convalescent COVID-19. The chain uses TRBV5-4 and TRBJ2-5, with D tentatively TRBD2 (7 bases). The CDR3 loop reads CASSLAGGQGKETQYF. The CDR3 bases are TGTGCCAGCAGCTTGGCGGGGGGCCAGGGGAAAGAGACCCAGTACTTC.